This TCR beta chain was identified in a study of neoadjuvant nivolumab and ipilimumab in lung cancer. Study-wide background: The combination arm added day-1 ipilimumab 1 mg/kg to nivolumab 3 mg/kg on days 1, 15, 29.

In its sample, this clone was seen once. Antigen: not known. General study points: TCR richness and clonality were higher in tumors than adjacent uninvolved lung. Only two of four nivolumab-treated tumors gained richness and clonality by surgery. Blood richness before therapy tracked richness in tumors resected after neoadjuvant therapy.

Method: immunoSEQ multiplex PCR; TCRdb's copy keeps in-frame clones and lacks some. The table lists more than 40,000 clones, about 89% of them singletons. Trimming pared 0 bases from V and 1 base from J, leaving 0 bases between. Germline-derived CDR1 and CDR2 are DFQATT and SNEGSKA (reference sequence). There are 11 residues in the CDR3. Here the sequenced sample was blood, taken before neoadjuvant nivolumab, alone or with ipilimumab. The sequence came from an adult with non-small cell lung cancer. Some clones in this sample may be carry-over from other donors' samples. The chain joins TRBV20-1 to TRBJ1-2; D gene unclear. CDR3 protein: CSARDNYGYTF. CDR3 sequence (DNA): TGCAGTGCTAGAGATAACTATGGCTACACCTTC.